This is a list of T cell receptor beta chains from one sample in a study of regulatory T cells in long-lasting Graves disease. TCRdb itself ran the multiplex PCR reads through MiXCR, one entry per CDR3 protein. This sample has about 540,000 distinct CDR3 sequences, with about 13% found just once. The same specimen was also included in a second study, on T cells in Graves' hyperthyroidism and ophthalmopathy.

Sequences were derived from peripheral blood mononuclear cells (PBMCs), sampled at new diagnosis, from a patient treated with antithyroid drugs. These receptors all come from a man younger than 45 with Graves disease. Both conserved end residues are part of each CDR3. D genes are given only for firm matches. Clone sizes are given selectively: once, few, many, or a class where the clone is expanded.

clone size: .; V gene: TRBV27; J gene: TRBJ2-7; D gene: .; CDR3 protein: CASSRETGPYEQYF; CDR3 DNA: TGTGCCAGCAGTCGAGAGACAGGACCCTACGAGCAGTACTTC
clone size: many; V gene: TRBV6-1; J gene: TRBJ2-1; D gene: .; CDR3 protein: CASSEFPPGGPAYNEQFF; CDR3 DNA: TGTGCCAGCAGTGAATTCCCCCCCGGTGGTCCTGCATACAATGAGCAGTTCTTC
clone size: many; V gene: TRBV6-1; J gene: TRBJ2-7; D gene: TRBD2; CDR3 protein: CASSQRESYEQYF; CDR3 DNA: TGTGCCAGCAGTCAGCGGGAATCCTACGAGCAGTACTTC
clone size: many; V gene: TRBV27; J gene: TRBJ2-3; D gene: TRBD2; CDR3 protein: CASSWREGGEDTQYF; CDR3 DNA: TGTGCCAGCAGTTGGCGGGAGGGGGGAGAAGATACGCAGTATTTT
clone size: many; V gene: TRBV7-9; J gene: TRBJ2-7; D gene: .; CDR3 protein: CASSPLLGRSYEQYF; CDR3 DNA: TGTGCCAGCAGCCCGCTCCTGGGCCGGTCCTACGAGCAGTACTTC
clone size: many; V gene: TRBV20-1; J gene: TRBJ1-5; D gene: TRBD1; CDR3 protein: CSASQGGGPYQPQHF; CDR3 DNA: TGCAGTGCTAGCCAGGGGGGCGGACCCTATCAGCCCCAGCATTTT
clone size: many; V gene: TRBV7-2; J gene: TRBJ1-1; D gene: TRBD1; CDR3 protein: CASSLPGQGWTEAFF; CDR3 DNA: TGTGCCAGCAGCTTGCCGGGACAGGGTTGGACTGAAGCTTTCTTT
clone size: many; V gene: TRBV12-3/TRBV12-4; J gene: TRBJ2-3; D gene: .; CDR3 protein: CASRTSGSTDTQYF; CDR3 DNA: TGTGCCAGCAGAACATCCGGTAGCACAGATACGCAGTATTTT
clone size: many; V gene: TRBV12-3/TRBV12-4; J gene: TRBJ2-3; D gene: TRBD1; CDR3 protein: CASSRTGALSADTQYF; CDR3 DNA: TGTGCCAGCAGTAGGACAGGGGCCCTCTCGGCAGATACGCAGTATTTT
clone size: .; V gene: TRBV11-2; J gene: TRBJ2-2; D gene: .; CDR3 protein: CASSRRGGELFF; CDR3 DNA: TGTGCCAGCAGCCGCCGTGGTGGGGAGCTGTTTTTT
clone size: few; V gene: TRBV20-1; J gene: TRBJ2-3; D gene: TRBD2; CDR3 protein: CSARVAGDVDTQYF; CDR3 DNA: TGCAGTGCTAGGGTGGCGGGAGACGTTGATACGCAGTATTTT
clone size: many; V gene: TRBV12-3/TRBV12-4; J gene: TRBJ2-7; D gene: TRBD2; CDR3 protein: CASSLQLAGGPWEQYF; CDR3 DNA: TGTGCCAGCAGTCTGCAACTAGCGGGAGGGCCGTGGGAGCAGTACTTC
clone size: once; V gene: TRBV3-1; J gene: TRBJ1-4; D gene: .; CDR3 protein: CASSQLGAGNEKLFF; CDR3 DNA: TGTGCCAGCAGCCAACTGGGGGCTGGTAATGAAAAACTGTTTTTT
clone size: .; V gene: TRBV5-1; J gene: TRBJ2-2; D gene: TRBD2; CDR3 protein: CASSWLPGLAGSTGELFF; CDR3 DNA: TGCGCCAGCAGCTGGCTCCCGGGACTAGCGGGAAGTACCGGGGAGCTGTTTTTT
clone size: .; V gene: TRBV5-1; J gene: TRBJ2-3; D gene: TRBD2; CDR3 protein: CATSSGLSTDTQYF; CDR3 DNA: TGCGCCACCAGTAGCGGGCTGAGCACAGATACGCAGTATTTT
clone size: .; V gene: TRBV3-1; J gene: TRBJ2-6; D gene: .; CDR3 protein: CASSQVSGASVLTF; CDR3 DNA: TGTGCCAGCAGCCAAGTTTCCGGGGCCAGCGTCCTGACTTTC
clone size: few; V gene: TRBV14; J gene: TRBJ2-5; D gene: .; CDR3 protein: CASSPTGGADQETQYF; CDR3 DNA: TGTGCCAGCAGCCCGACCGGGGGCGCCGACCAAGAGACCCAGTACTTC
clone size: many; V gene: TRBV7-2; J gene: TRBJ1-6; D gene: .; CDR3 protein: CASRYRTTNSPLHF; CDR3 DNA: TGTGCCAGCAGATATCGGACAACTAATTCACCCCTCCACTTT
clone size: few; V gene: TRBV3-1; J gene: TRBJ2-1; D gene: TRBD1; CDR3 protein: CASSQGTDRGANNEQFF; CDR3 DNA: TGTGCCAGCAGCCAAGGGACGGACAGGGGGGCAAACAATGAGCAGTTCTTC
clone size: few; V gene: TRBV10-3; J gene: TRBJ2-3; D gene: TRBD1; CDR3 protein: CASRQGASGDTQYF; CDR3 DNA: TGTGCCAGCAGACAGGGGGCCTCGGGAGATACGCAGTATTTT
clone size: many; V gene: TRBV12-5; J gene: TRBJ1-5; D gene: .; CDR3 protein: CASGSILGHLNQPQHF; CDR3 DNA: TGTGCTAGTGGTTCGATCTTGGGACATCTGAATCAGCCCCAGCATTTT
clone size: many; V gene: TRBV3-1; J gene: TRBJ1-1; D gene: .; CDR3 protein: CASSPRRGRGSEAFF; CDR3 DNA: TGTGCCAGCAGCCCCAGACGGGGACGGGGATCTGAAGCTTTCTTT
clone size: few; V gene: TRBV10-3; J gene: TRBJ2-1; D gene: .; CDR3 protein: CAIRNRGLNEQFF; CDR3 DNA: TGTGCCATCAGAAACAGGGGACTGAATGAGCAGTTCTTC